This TCR beta chain was identified in a study of blood T cell repertoires in COVID-19. The CDR3 consists of 13 residues. Looked up from germline, CDR1 is MNHEY and CDR2 is SVGEGT. V shed 3 bases, J shed 8 bases, and the junction held 5 bases outside the gene matches. The table came from immunoSEQ multiplex PCR; TCRdb's copy has only in-frame clones and leaves some out. The top ten clones hold under 15% of a sample with 200,000 or so clones, about 86% of them seen once. The receptor was derived from a man between 25 and 39 years old with active or convalescent COVID-19. The specimen sequenced was peripheral blood. J is TRBJ1-2 and V is TRBV6-2 or TRBV6-3, with TRBD1 matching over 8 bases. The CDR3 DNA is TGTGCCAGCAGTTATCTACAGGGGGAAGGCTACACCTTC. Translated, it gives CASSYLQGEGYTF.